This TCR beta chain appears in the sequencing data of a study of cytomegalovirus exposure and HLA in healthy donors. PCR involved 60 Vbeta and 13 Jbeta primers. Clones were sequenced by immunoSEQ multiplex PCR, and TCRdb holds only the in-frame ones, with some missing. The sample includes around 69,000 clones, 70% of them seen just once. Germline V lookup: CDR1 MGHRA, CDR2 YSYEKL. The CDR3 runs 15 residues. Losses at the gene ends were 6 bases for V and 2 bases for J; bases not matched to a gene: 10. This receptor was identified in a woman in her 50s in good health and CMV-seropositive. Material: PBMCs. The chain has TRBV4-1 and TRBJ2-7; 7 bases are shared with TRBD2. The CDR3 is CASSLRLGRAYEQYF. DNA for the CDR3: TGCGCCAGCAGTCTAAGATTAGGGAGGGCCTACGAGCAGTACTTC.